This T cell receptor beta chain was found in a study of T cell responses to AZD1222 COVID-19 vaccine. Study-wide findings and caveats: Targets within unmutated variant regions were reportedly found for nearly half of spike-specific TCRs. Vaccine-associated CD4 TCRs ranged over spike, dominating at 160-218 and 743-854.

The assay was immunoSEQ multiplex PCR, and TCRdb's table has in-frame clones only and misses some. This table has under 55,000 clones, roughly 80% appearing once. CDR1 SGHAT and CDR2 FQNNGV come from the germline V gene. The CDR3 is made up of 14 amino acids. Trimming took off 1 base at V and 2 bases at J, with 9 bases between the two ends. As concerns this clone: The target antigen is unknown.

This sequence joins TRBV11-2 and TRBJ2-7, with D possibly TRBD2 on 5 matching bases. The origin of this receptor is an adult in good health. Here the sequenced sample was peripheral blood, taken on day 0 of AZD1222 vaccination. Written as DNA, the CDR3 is TGTGCCAGCAGCTTAGTGGCGGGTACCTACGAGCAGTACTTC. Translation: CASSLVAGTYEQYF.